The T cell receptor beta chain described here comes from a study of control samples from healthy donors and cancer patients. Libraries were prepared by immunoSEQ multiplex PCR; TCRdb keeps only in-frame clonotypes and omits some of them. The data contain about 410,000 clones, over 75% of them singletons. Trimming removed 0 bases at V and 5 bases at J, with 13 bases between. Germline assignment: CDR1 SGHNT and CDR2 YENEEA. The CDR3 extends over 15 amino acids. This receptor was taken from a man between 35 and 55 years old with head and neck cancer. V is TRBV11-3 and J is TRBJ2-5; D may be TRBD1 or TRBD2 (5 bases each). Sequencing was performed on PBMCs. CDR3 in DNA: TGTGCCAGCAGCTTAGATGGGACCCTGAGGGAGACCCAGTACTTC. It encodes CASSLDGTLRETQYF. Variable domain in full (rest from reference TRBV11-3 and TRBJ2-5): EAGVVQSPRYKIIEKKQPVAFWCNPISGHNTLYWYLQNLGQGPELLIRYENEEAVDDSQLPKDRFSAERLKGVDSTLKIQPAELGDSAVYLCASSLDGTLRETQYFGPGTRLLVL.